This T cell receptor (beta chain) comes out of a study of human T cells and chemical hapten exposure. TCRdb reprocessed the RACE reads with MiXCR, giving one entry per CDR3 protein. The table shows about 120,000 distinct CDR3 sequences, with roughly 13% occurring only once. As regards this clonotype: Its specificity is unknown.

Study-wide findings and caveats: Expanded TCR counts at PT1 were positively correlated with the patch test score.

Time point defined: patch test 1, 2 weeks after DPC sensitization. The sample's treatment: therapeutic diphenylcyclopropenone sensitization with weekly scalp DPC. RNA extraction used unfractionated whole blood as the source of total RNA. The CDR3 loop spans 15 amino acids. V was clipped by 10 bases and J by 2 bases; unmatched bases: 9. The germline CDR1 and CDR2 sequences are MDHEN and SYDVKM. The chain has TRBV28 and TRBJ1-5, with 9 bases aligning to TRBD1. The receptor was derived from a man between 18 and 29 years old with alopecia areata. Some clones in this sample may be carry-over from other donors' samples. The specimen comprised whole blood, sampled in connection with sensitization to the hapten diphenylcyclopropenone (DPC). The DNA for the CDR3 is TGTGCCACCCTACAGGGGGCATATGGCAATCAGCCCCAGCATTTT. Protein product: CATLQGAYGNQPQHF.